The source of this T cell receptor beta chain is a study of blood T cells in healthy people across ages. Together with a sample-barcoded 5' primer, a J-beta primer mix was included in a second PCR lasting roughly 6 to 12 cycles. Each CDR3 protein is one row after TCRdb ran MiXCR on the 5' RACE reads. The sample lists 800,000 or so distinct CDR3 sequences, roughly 25% occurring once. This CDR3 region has 15 residues. Germline-derived CDR1 and CDR2 are MRHNA and SNTAGT. Details on this clonotype: This could be a read error, since a much larger clone is one nucleotide away.

The same sample was also used in a study of T cells of mothers and their children. According to that study: Healthy Caucasian mothers, a few in number, and their six children were the donors.

Material for sequencing was blood. The J gene is TRBJ2-7, the V gene TRBV6-4; weak D call: TRBD1 (5 bases). The sequence came from a boy younger than 18 in good health. CDR3 region: CDRKGMGPKGYEQYF. The CDR3 nucleotides read TGTGACAGAAAGGGGATGGGGCCGAAGGGCTACGAGCAGTACTTC.